Below, 3 T cell receptor beta chains from the same sample are listed, as sequenced in a study of T-cell reconstitution after alpha-beta-depleted transplantation in children. Preparation of the TCRbeta library was carried out with unique molecular identifiers. TCRdb redid the calling of the PCR reads with MiXCR, one entry per CDR3 protein. The sample holds around 190,000 distinct CDR3 sequences, 5.5% to 7% seen once. The source material was PBMCs, sampled before TCRalphabeta/CD19-depleted stem cell transplant. Receptors originate from a boy between 2 and 10 years old with acute lymphoblastic leukemia, due to receive a stem cell transplant.

There are many counts of this clonotype. The rearrangement joins TRBV9 to TRBJ2-3, with D possibly being TRBD1 or TRBD2 (5 bases each). Looked up from germline, CDR1 is SGDLS and CDR2 is YYNGEE. The CDR3 extends over 14 amino acids. V lost 1 base to trimming and J lost 3 bases, with 9 bases between them. For the CDR3, the DNA is TGTGCCAGCAGCGTAACGGGACGTACAGATACGCAGTATTTT. It encodes CASSVTGRTDTQYF.

The rearrangement links TRBV5-1 to TRBJ1-3; D gene unclear. This CDR3 is built from 17 residues. Germline V gene lookup returns CDR1 SGHRS and CDR2 YFSETQ. V lost 0 bases, J lost 0 bases, and 13 bases lay in between. The CDR3 here is CASSLAVGGSSGNTIYF. CDR3 DNA sequence: TGCGCCAGCAGCTTGGCCGTGGGCGGATCCTCTGGAAACACCATATATTTT.

The chain employs TRBV11-1 and TRBJ2-5, with a possible D match to TRBD1 (5 bases). The CDR3 consists of 13 residues. With 4 bases removed from V and 4 bases from J, the gap between germline ends came to 10 bases. CDR1 SGHAT and CDR2 FQDESV come from the germline V gene (reference sequence). CDR3 in DNA: TGTGCCAGCAGCTCGACAGTTCGAGAGACCCAGTACTTC. Protein sequence: CASSSTVRETQYF.